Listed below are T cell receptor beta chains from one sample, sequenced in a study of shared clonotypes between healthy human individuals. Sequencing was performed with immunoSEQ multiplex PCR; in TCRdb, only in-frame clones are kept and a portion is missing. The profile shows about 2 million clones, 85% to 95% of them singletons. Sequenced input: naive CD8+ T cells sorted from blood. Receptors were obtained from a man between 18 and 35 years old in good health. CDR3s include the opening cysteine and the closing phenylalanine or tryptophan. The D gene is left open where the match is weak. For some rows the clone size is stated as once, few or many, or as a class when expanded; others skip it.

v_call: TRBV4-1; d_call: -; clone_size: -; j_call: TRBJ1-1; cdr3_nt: TGCGCCAGCAGCCCGACTCCGGCCCCGAACACTGAAGCTTTCTTT; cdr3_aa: CASSPTPAPNTEAFF
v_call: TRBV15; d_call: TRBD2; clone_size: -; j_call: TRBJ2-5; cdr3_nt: TGTGCCACCAGTCAACTAGCGGGGCAAGAGACCCAGTACTTC; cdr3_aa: CATSQLAGQETQYF
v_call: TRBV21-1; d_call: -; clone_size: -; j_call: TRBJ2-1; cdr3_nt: TGTGCCAGCAGCTCCCTTACCAGCGTGGGACAATACAATGAGCAGTTCTTC; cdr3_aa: CASSSLTSVGQYNEQFF
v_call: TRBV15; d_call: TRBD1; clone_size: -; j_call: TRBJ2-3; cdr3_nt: TGTGCCACCAGCAGAGGGACAGGGGGCGCCACAGATACGCAGTATTTT; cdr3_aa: CATSRGTGGATDTQYF
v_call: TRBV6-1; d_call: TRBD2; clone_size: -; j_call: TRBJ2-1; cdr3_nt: TGTGCCAGCAGTGAACATCTAGCGGGAAGCTCCTACAATGAGCAGTTCTTC; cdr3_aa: CASSEHLAGSSYNEQFF
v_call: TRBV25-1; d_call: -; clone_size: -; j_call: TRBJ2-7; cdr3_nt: TGTGCCAGCAGGCGACAGGAATTTCAATACGAGCAGTACTTC; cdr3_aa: CASRRQEFQYEQYF
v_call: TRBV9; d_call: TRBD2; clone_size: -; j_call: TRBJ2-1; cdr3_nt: TGTGCCAGCAGCGCGCCCATAGCGGGAGCTATAAATGAGCAGTTCTTC; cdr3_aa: CASSAPIAGAINEQFF
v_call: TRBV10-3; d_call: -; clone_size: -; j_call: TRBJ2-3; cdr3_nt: TGTGCCACCGTGGACTCCACAGATACGCAGTATTTT; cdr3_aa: CATVDSTDTQYF
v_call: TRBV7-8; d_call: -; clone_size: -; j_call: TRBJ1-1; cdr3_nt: TGTGCCAGCAGCTTAGCCCTGGAGGGGTACACTGAAGCTTTCTTT; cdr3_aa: CASSLALEGYTEAFF
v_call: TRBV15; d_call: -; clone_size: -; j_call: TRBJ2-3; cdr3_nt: TGTGCCACCAGCAGAGGGTTGCCAGATACGCAGTATTTT; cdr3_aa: CATSRGLPDTQYF
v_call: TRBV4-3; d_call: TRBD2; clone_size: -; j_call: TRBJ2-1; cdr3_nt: TGCGCCAGCAGCCTAGTTTGGGGGTTAGACCGGACTAGCTTTGGCAATGAGCAGTTCTTC; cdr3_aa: CASSLVWGLDRTSFGNEQFF
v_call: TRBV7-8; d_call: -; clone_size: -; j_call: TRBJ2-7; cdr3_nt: TGTGCCAGCCCGCTTGGCACCGCTTTGTCTGACGGGGAGCAGTACTTC; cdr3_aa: CASPLGTALSDGEQYF
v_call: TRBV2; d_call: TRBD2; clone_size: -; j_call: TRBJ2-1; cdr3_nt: TGTGCCAGCAGAGCGGGATTCGAGGGCAATGAGCAGTTCTTC; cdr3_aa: CASRAGFEGNEQFF
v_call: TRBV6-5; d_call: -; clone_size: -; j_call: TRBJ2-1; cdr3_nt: TGTGCCAGCAGTACCCAGGGGGAGCAGTTCTTC; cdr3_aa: CASSTQGEQFF
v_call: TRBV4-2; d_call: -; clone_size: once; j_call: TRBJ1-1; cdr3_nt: TGTGCCAGCAGCCAGCCAACGGGACATCCGAACACTGAAGCTTTCTTT; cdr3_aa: CASSQPTGHPNTEAFF
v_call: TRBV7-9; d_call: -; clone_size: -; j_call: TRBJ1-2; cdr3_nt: TGTGCCAGCAGCTTAGATGATTTGGGGTTTTATGGCTACACCTTC; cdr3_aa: CASSLDDLGFYGYTF
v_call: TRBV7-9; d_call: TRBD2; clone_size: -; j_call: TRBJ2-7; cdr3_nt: TGTGCCAGCAGCTTACCGATTAGCGGGAGGGCTGCCTCCTACGAGCAGTACTTC; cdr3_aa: CASSLPISGRAASYEQYF
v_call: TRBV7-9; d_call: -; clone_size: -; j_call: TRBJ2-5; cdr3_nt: TGTGCCAGCAGCTTAACGTGGACAGAACAGACCCAGTACTTC; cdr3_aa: CASSLTWTEQTQYF
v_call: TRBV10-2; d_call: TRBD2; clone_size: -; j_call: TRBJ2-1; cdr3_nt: TGCGCCAGCAGAGGCACACTAGCGGGAAGTCATGAGCAGTTCTTC; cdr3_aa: CASRGTLAGSHEQFF
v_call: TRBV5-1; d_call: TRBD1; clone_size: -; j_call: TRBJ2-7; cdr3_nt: TGCGCCAGCAGCTTGGACAGGGGCCAAGGGTCCTACGAGCAGTACTTC; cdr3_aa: CASSLDRGQGSYEQYF
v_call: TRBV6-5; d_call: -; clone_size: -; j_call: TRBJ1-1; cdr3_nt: TGTGCCAGCAGTTCGCTCCTCCTCGCCGTGAACACTGAAGCTTTCTTT; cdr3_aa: CASSSLLLAVNTEAFF
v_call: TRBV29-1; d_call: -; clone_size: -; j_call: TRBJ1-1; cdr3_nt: TGCAGCACCCCGGGCAGGGAATTGAACACTGAAGCTTTCTTT; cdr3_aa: CSTPGRELNTEAFF
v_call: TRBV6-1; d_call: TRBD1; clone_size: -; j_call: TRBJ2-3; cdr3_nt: TGTGCCACCACAGACAGGGGGCAGAGAGATACGCAGTATTTT; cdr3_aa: CATTDRGQRDTQYF
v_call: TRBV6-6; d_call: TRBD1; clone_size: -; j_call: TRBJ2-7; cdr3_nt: TGTGCCAGCAGTTACGGTGGACAGGGGAGGGAGCAGTACTTC; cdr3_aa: CASSYGGQGREQYF